This T cell receptor (beta chain) was identified during a study of shared clonotypes between healthy human individuals. V lost 3 bases and J 5 bases, leaving 12 bases between the germline ends. CDR1 KGHSH and CDR2 LQKENI come from the germline V gene. The CDR3 has 14 residues. Clones were sequenced by immunoSEQ multiplex PCR, and TCRdb holds only the in-frame ones, with some missing. The sample yields about 2.1 million clones, roughly 93% seen once. Positive CCR7 selection of CD45RO-negative cells yielded the naive CD8 cells, and terminally differentiated effector memory CD45RA+ cells were excluded. The source is a man between 18 and 29 years old in good health. Some clones in this sample may be carry-over from other donors' samples. The sequencing input was naive CD8+ T cells from PBMCs. J is TRBJ2-3 and V is TRBV18, with a weak D call TRBD1 (7 bases). DNA for the CDR3: TGTGCCAGCTCACCGGACAGGAGGGGAGATACGCAGTATTTT. This encodes CASSPDRRGDTQYF.